This T cell receptor (beta chain) came from a study of blood T cells in healthy people across ages. Findings of the study overall: Conclusively comparing naive with antigen-experienced cells was impossible with unsorted PBMCs.

A sample-barcoded 5' primer and a J-beta primer mix were used in a second PCR of about 6 to 11 cycles. Every cDNA was tagged by a template-switch adaptor with 12 random nucleotides. TCRdb redid the calling of the 5' RACE reads with MiXCR, one entry per CDR3 protein. Of about 590,000 distinct CDR3 sequences in the sample, about 30% were seen once. The germline V gene has CDR1 SEHNR and CDR2 FQNEAQ (reference sequence). The CDR3 spans 14 residues. The V and J ends lost 5 bases and 3 bases respectively, with 14 bases between them. In the case of this clonotype: What it recognizes is unknown.

This clonotype was obtained from a woman of 80 years or more in good health. The chain has TRBV7-9 and TRBJ2-7; weak D call: TRBD1 (5 bases). The sequenced material came from blood. The CDR3 sequence: CASSNKGSGYEQYF. The CDR3 DNA follows: TGTGCCAGCAGCAATAAGGGGTCTGGCTACGAGCAGTACTTC.